The 30 T cell receptor beta chains below come from one sample, sequenced in a study of shared clonotypes between healthy human individuals (TCRdb year 2020). Receptor amplification or capture employed the immunoSEQ multiplex PCR assay. The source is immuneACCESS, and TCRdb retained only in-frame sequences with V and J called. Part of the clones is not carried over; for the studies checked, unresolved V genes explain less than half of this, and the remainder is unexplained. This sample gives under 2.5 million clones in total; approximately 90% of them show up just once. Approximately 0.4% of the sample rests with the top ten. The sample was naive CD4+ T cells from PBMCs. The cell subset or site label on this specimen signifies: CD45RA+ positively selected. The source of these receptors is a man between 18 and 29 years old in good health. Some clones in this sample may be carry-over from other donors' samples.

This clone was picked up one time. The chain joins TRBV7-2 to TRBJ2-1; 9 bases align to TRBD2. The CDR3 runs to 18 residues. Germline loops: CDR1 SGHTA, CDR2 FQGNSA. J was trimmed by 1 base and V by 3 bases; bases with no gene match: 10. This chain's CDR3 is CASSLTLAGTYSYNEQFF. CDR3 DNA: TGTGCCAGCAGCTTGACCCTAGCGGGAACCTATTCCTACAATGAGCAGTTCTTC.

The rearrangement uses TRBV5-4 and TRBJ2-1; 12 nucleotides line up with TRBD2. The CDR3 length is 18 residues. Looked up from germline, CDR1 is SGHNT and CDR2 is YYREEE (reference sequence). The ends lost 3 bases at V and 1 base at J; junction bases unmatched: 8. The CDR3: CASSSLAGGRGSYNEQFF. The CDR3 region has the DNA TGTGCCAGCAGCTCACTAGCGGGAGGCCGGGGGTCCTACAATGAGCAGTTCTTC.

This clone has only one observation. The V gene is TRBV6-6, the J gene TRBJ2-1; the match to TRBD1 covers 8 bases. The CDR3 covers 15 residues. V was pared by 5 bases and J by 4 bases, with 7 bases of the junction left unmatched. Germline V gene lookup returns CDR1 MNHNY and CDR2 SVGAGI (reference sequence). This CDR3 reads CASSSQGARYNEQFF. CDR3 in DNA: TGTGCCAGCAGTAGCCAGGGGGCGCGGTACAATGAGCAGTTCTTC.

The chain uses TRBV7-3 and TRBJ2-3; D unresolved. V dropped 2 bases and J dropped 0 bases, with 15 bases sitting between them. Germline V gene lookup returns CDR1 SGHTA and CDR2 FQGTGA. The CDR3 extends over 17 amino acids. The chain's CDR3 is CASSLGFSGPSTDTQYF. CDR3 nucleotide sequence: TGTGCCAGCAGCTTAGGGTTTTCAGGTCCTAGCACAGATACGCAGTATTTT.

The gene calls are TRBV28 and TRBJ1-4, with 11 bases fitting TRBD1. CDR3 length equals 15 residues. V was pared by 6 bases and J by 8 bases, with 8 bases of the junction left unmatched. Germline V lookup: CDR1 MDHEN, CDR2 SYDVKM. This CDR3 is CASSQGGQGDEKLFF. The CDR3 coding sequence is TGTGCCAGCAGCCAAGGGGGACAGGGGGACGAAAAACTGTTTTTT.

The V gene is TRBV7-2, the J gene TRBJ2-7, with 10 nucleotides matching TRBD1. This CDR3 region has 16 residues. CDR1 is SGHTA and CDR2 is FQGNSA in the germline V gene. V trimming: 5 bases; J trimming: 6 bases; junction bases outside the gene matches: 13. As DNA, the CDR3 is TGTGCCAGCAGCCTGCGGGACAGGGGCCCCCGGGGCGAGCAGTACTTC. Its protein is CASSLRDRGPRGEQYF.

The chain links TRBV28 to TRBJ1-2; D is possibly TRBD1 (5 bases). V was shortened by 2 bases and J by 8 bases, with 18 bases between the two germline ends. The V gene's germline CDR1 is MDHEN and CDR2 SYDVKM. The CDR3 sequence is 15 residues long. CDR3 amino acids: CASSLDAVGAGGYTF. CDR3 DNA sequence: TGTGCCAGCAGTTTAGACGCGGTTGGGGCTGGCGGCTACACCTTC.

V usage is TRBV2 and J usage is TRBJ2-5, with a possible D match to TRBD2 (5 bases). This CDR3 has 12 amino acids. V was cut by 4 bases and J by 4 bases, with 7 bases left in between. Per the germline V gene, CDR1 is SNHLY and CDR2 is FYNNEI. CDR3: CASSGAGETQYF. CDR3 coding DNA: TGTGCCAGCAGTGGGGCGGGAGAGACCCAGTACTTC.

The rearrangement uses TRBV5-4 and TRBJ1-2; weak D call: TRBD1 (6 bases). CDR3 length: 15 residues. Trimming cost V 0 bases and J 2 bases, with 11 bases left between them. Germline assignment: CDR1 SGHNT and CDR2 YYREEE (reference sequence). The CDR3 is CASSLVTGNNYGYTF. The CDR3 region has the DNA TGTGCCAGCAGCTTGGTTACAGGGAACAACTATGGCTACACCTTC.

The chain employs TRBV29-1 and TRBJ1-3; no firm D call. The germline gives CDR1 SQVTM, CDR2 ANQGSEA. V gave up 6 bases and J gave up 7 bases, with 16 bases separating them. This CDR3 spans 13 amino acids. CDR3 amino acids: CSVATSSENTIYF. CDR3 in DNA: TGCAGCGTCGCCACCAGCTCTGAGAACACCATATATTTT.

CDR3 loop: CAIWAPGKEQYF. The CDR3 bases are TGTGCCATCTGGGCCCCAGGGAAAGAGCAGTACTTC. The chain joins TRBV28 to TRBJ2-7; D might be TRBD1 (5 bases). From germline, CDR1 is MDHEN and CDR2 SYDVKM. Trimming took off 10 bases at V and 7 bases at J, with 17 bases between the two ends. The CDR3 is 12 amino acids. Together with reference TRBV28 and TRBJ2-7, the CDR3 gives the full variable domain: DVKVTQSSRYLVKRTGEKVFLECVQDMDHENMFWYRQDPGLGLRLIYFSYDVKMKEKGDIPEGYSVSREKKERFSLILESASTNQTSMYLCAIWAPGKEQYFGPGTRLTVT.

V usage is TRBV7-9 and J usage is TRBJ2-1, with D possibly matching TRBD2 (7 bases). The CDR3 totals 15 residues. Trimming left V 5 bases short and J 5 bases short, with 16 bases between. Germline CDR1 and CDR2: SEHNR and FQNEAQ (reference sequence). The CDR3 here is CASSLRGGPNNEQFF. CDR3 bases: TGTGCCAGCAGCCTTAGGGGGGGGCCCAACAATGAGCAGTTCTTC. Using reference TRBV7-9 and TRBJ2-1 for the parts outside the CDR3, the full variable domain is DTGVSQNPRHKITKRGQNVTFRCDPISEHNRLYWYRQTLGQGPEFLTYFQNEAQLEKSRLLSDRFSAERPKGSFSTLEIQRTEQGDSAMYLCASSLRGGPNNEQFFGPGTRLTVL.

The V and J genes are TRBV7-5 and TRBJ2-7; the table's D gene call, TRBD1, was not cross checked with the DNA. TRBV7-5 is flagged as a pseudogene. This CDR3 contains 14 residues. The CDR3 sequence is CVRSYRDRAYEQYF. CDR3 in DNA: TGTGTCAGAAGCTATAGGGACAGGGCCTACGAGCAGTACTTC.

V usage is TRBV14 and J usage is TRBJ2-3; 10 bases are shared with TRBD1. J gave up 0 bases and V 4 bases, and 13 bases lay outside the gene matches. Germline assignment: CDR1 SGHDN and CDR2 FVKESK. There are 19 residues in the CDR3. CDR3 sequence (DNA): TGTGCCAGCAGCCGAACTGGGACAGGGGATTTTCTTAGCACAGATACGCAGTATTTT. This sequence encodes CASSRTGTGDFLSTDTQYF.

The V call is TRBV5-1, the J call TRBJ2-3; 7 bases align to TRBD1. CDR3 size: 15 residues. The germline V gene encodes CDR1 SGHRS and CDR2 YFSETQ. V shed 4 bases, J shed 2 bases, and the junction held 7 bases outside the gene matches. The CDR3 protein is CASSLRDSYTDTQYF. The CDR3 DNA follows: TGCGCCAGCAGCCTCCGGGACAGCTACACAGATACGCAGTATTTT. The variable domain in full, with the rest retrieved from reference TRBV5-1 and TRBJ2-3, is KAGVTQTPRYLIKTRGQQVTLSCSPISGHRSVSWYQQTPGQGLQFLFEYFSETQRNKGNFPGRFSGRQFSNSRSEMNVSTLELGDSALYLCASSLRDSYTDTQYFGPGTRLTVL.

The chain has TRBV19 and TRBJ1-5; 7 bases are shared with TRBD1. Losses at the gene ends were 7 bases for V and 5 bases for J; bases not matched to a gene: 11. The CDR3 extends over 15 amino acids. The germline gives CDR1 LNHDA, CDR2 SQIVND (reference sequence). The CDR3 protein is CASTAGGGGYQPQHF. The DNA of the CDR3 is TGTGCCAGTACCGCTGGAGGGGGCGGTTATCAGCCCCAGCATTTT. The whole variable domain, filled in from reference TRBV19 and TRBJ1-5, reads DGGITQSPKYLFRKEGQNVTLSCEQNLNHDAMYWYRQDPGQGLRLIYYSQIVNDFQKGDIAEGYSVSREKKESFPLTVTSAQKNPTAFYLCASTAGGGGYQPQHFGDGTRLSIL.

V and J are TRBV30 and TRBJ1-2; unclear D gene. V lost 4 bases and J 5 bases, leaving 17 bases between the germline ends. In germline, CDR1 is GTSNPN, CDR2 SVGIG (reference sequence). The CDR3 is 14 amino acids. CDR3 sequence (DNA): TGTGCCTGGAAATCCACCACAGTCCTGTATGGCTACACCTTC. Residues: CAWKSTTVLYGYTF.

The chain combines TRBV27 with TRBJ1-2; D may be TRBD1 (5 bases). V lost 6 bases and J lost 8, with 19 bases in between. This CDR3 comprises 14 residues. Germline CDR1 MNHEY, CDR2 SMNVEV (reference sequence). The CDR3 DNA is TGTGCCAGCAGGTTCCCGGGGGGGTCTGGGGGCTACACCTTC. This gives the protein CASRFPGGSGGYTF.

Comment on this clone: The junction and the germline gene differ at one end; a read error may be behind it. The chain is built from TRBV5-1 and TRBJ2-5, with 8 bases identical to TRBD1. The germline V gene encodes CDR1 SGHRS and CDR2 YFSETQ. The CDR3 extends over 13 amino acids. The CDR3 DNA sequence: TGCGCCAGCAGCTTGAAGGAAGGAGGGGACAGGCACTTC. It translates to CASSLKEGGDRHF.

This sequence joins TRBV12-5 and TRBJ1-1; 8 nucleotides align to TRBD1. The CDR3 runs 15 residues. The V gene end was trimmed by 4 bases and the J gene end by 0 bases; junction bases not matched to a gene: 4. Looked up from germline, CDR1 is LGHNT and CDR2 is FRNRAP. The chain's CDR3 is CASGSGQGLNTEAFF. As DNA, the CDR3 is TGTGCTAGTGGTTCCGGACAGGGTTTGAACACTGAAGCTTTCTTT. Full variable domain (outside the CDR3, taken from reference TRBV12-5 and TRBJ1-1): DARVTQTPRHKVTEMGQEVTMRCQPILGHNTVFWYRQTMMQGLELLAYFRNRAPLDDSGMPKDRFSAEMPDATLATLKIQPSEPRDSAVYFCASGSGQGLNTEAFFGQGTRLTVV.

CDR3 nucleotide sequence: TGCGCCAGCAGCCAAGATTATGGGACTAGCGGGACCACAGATACGCAGTATTTT. This encodes CASSQDYGTSGTTDTQYF. This chain links TRBV4-3 with TRBJ2-3, with 13 positions matching TRBD2. With V trimmed by 0 bases and J by 2 bases, 5 bases remained unmatched. Germline V lookup: CDR1 LGHNA, CDR2 YSLEER. This CDR3 spans 18 amino acids.

The chain uses TRBV7-6 and TRBJ1-4; a possible D gene is TRBD1 (5 bases). The CDR3 consists of 14 residues. Trimming left V 2 bases short and J 4 bases short, with 8 bases between. In germline, CDR1 is SGHVS, CDR2 FNYEAQ. The CDR3 is CASSLFRGNEKLFF. For the CDR3, the DNA is TGTGCCAGCAGCTTATTTAGGGGTAATGAAAAACTGTTTTTT.

Here the CDR3 reads CATSRGGIYEQYF. CDR3 sequence (DNA): TGTGCCACCAGCAGAGGGGGGATCTACGAGCAGTACTTC. The genes are TRBV15 and TRBJ2-7; D is tentatively TRBD1 or TRBD2 (5 bases each). Germline CDR1 is LNHNV and CDR2 is YYDKDF (reference sequence). V lost 1 base and J 3 bases, leaving 7 bases between the germline ends. CDR3 length: 13 amino acids.

V and J are TRBV28 and TRBJ1-4, with D perhaps matching TRBD1 (5 bases). This CDR3 is 15 amino acids long. Germline V lookup: CDR1 MDHEN, CDR2 SYDVKM. Trimming removed 5 bases at V and 8 bases at J, with 18 bases between. CDR3 DNA: TGTGCCAGCAGTCCCCTGGGGGTCTCTGGGGAAAAACTGTTTTTT. Residues: CASSPLGVSGEKLFF.

The CDR3 DNA is TGTGCCAGCAGCTCCTTGGGGCAGGGGGCCAGCAATCAGCCCCAGCATTTT. Translated, it gives CASSSLGQGASNQPQHF. The V call is TRBV7-8, the J call TRBJ1-5, with 8 bases matching TRBD1. Germline-derived CDR1 and CDR2 are SGHVS and FQNEAQ. Losses at the gene ends were 4 bases for V and 1 base for J; bases not matched to a gene: 9. This CDR3 contains 17 residues.

The chain recombines TRBV5-5 with TRBJ1-2; D is undetermined. V was clipped by 4 bases and J by 2 bases, with 9 bases between them. CDR1 is SGHKS and CDR2 is YYEKEE in the germline V gene (reference sequence). This CDR3 comprises 13 residues. CDR3 sequence: CASSQALNYGYTF. CDR3 sequence (DNA): TGTGCCAGCAGCCAAGCTCTAAACTATGGCTACACCTTC.

This clone was counted a single time. CDR3 in amino acids: CASRQSGNGGNEQFF. The CDR3 DNA reads TGTGCCAGCAGACAGTCGGGAAACGGGGGCAATGAGCAGTTCTTC. The chain links TRBV25-1 to TRBJ2-1; a possible D gene is TRBD2 (6 bases). Germline CDR1 reads MGHDK; CDR2 reads SYGVNS. This CDR3 contains 15 residues. Trimming took 6 bases from V and 6 from J, leaving 18 bases between them.

The rearrangement links TRBV5-8 to TRBJ2-5; TRBD1 aligns across 11 bases. The CDR3 consists of 15 residues. V gave up 4 bases and J gave up 2 bases; unmatched junction bases: 4. Germline CDR1 reads SGHTS; CDR2 reads YDEGEE. CDR3 loop: CASSGTGGAQETQYF. In DNA form, the CDR3 reads TGTGCCAGCAGCGGGACAGGGGGTGCTCAAGAGACCCAGTACTTC.

The chain is built from TRBV7-9 and TRBJ2-1; 7 bases are a match to TRBD1. In germline, CDR1 is SEHNR, CDR2 FQNEAQ (reference sequence). With 0 bases clipped from V and 0 bases from J, the junction kept 8 bases outside the gene matches. The CDR3 sequence is 18 residues long. Here the CDR3 DNA reads TGTGCCAGCAGCTTAGCTAGGGACAGCCGGAGCTCCTACAATGAGCAGTTCTTC. It translates to CASSLARDSRSSYNEQFF.

The chain employs TRBV6-5 and TRBJ2-2; 8 nucleotides agree with TRBD1. Germline V gene sequence: CDR1 MNHEY, CDR2 SVGAGI. V lost 4 bases, J lost 6 bases, and 7 bases stayed unmatched. This CDR3 is 15 amino acids long. CDR3 protein: CASSSEHRGSGELFF. CDR3 sequence (DNA): TGTGCCAGCAGTTCCGAGCACAGGGGGTCCGGGGAGCTGTTTTTT.